The 4 T cell receptor beta chains below all came from one sample that was sequenced in a study of blood T cell repertoires in COVID-19. Sequencing was performed with immunoSEQ multiplex PCR; in TCRdb, only in-frame clones are kept and a portion is missing. The sample contains fewer than 55,000 clones, roughly four fifths of which appear only once. Material for sequencing was peripheral blood. The receptors derive from a woman of 80 years or more with COVID-19, enrolled during active disease.

The chain recombines TRBV5-8 with TRBJ1-5; no reliable D call. Germline CDR1 reads SGHTS; CDR2 reads YDEGEE. V was clipped by 4 bases and J by 0 bases, with 11 bases between them. This CDR3 is built from 15 residues. The chain's CDR3 is CASSPPGVSNQPQHF. The CDR3 bases are TGTGCCAGCAGCCCGCCCGGTGTTAGCAATCAGCCCCAGCATTTT.

This clone was picked up one time. The J gene is TRBJ2-1, the V gene TRBV16, with 9 bases fitting TRBD2. Trimming at V came to 2 bases and at J to 15 bases, leaving 23 bases not matched to a gene. The CDR3 length is 18 residues. The germline V gene has CDR1 KGHSY and CDR2 FQNENV. For the CDR3, the DNA is TGTGCCAGCAGCCAAACCCCGACTAGCGGATATCCGAATTCCCACCGGTTCTTC. Protein sequence: CASSQTPTSGYPNSHRFF.

The chain couples TRBV19 to TRBJ2-7, with a possible D match to TRBD2 (11 bases). V lost 6 bases to trimming and J lost 2 bases, with 23 bases between them. CDR3 length equals 17 residues. The V gene's germline CDR1 is LNHDA and CDR2 SQIVND (reference sequence). Written as DNA, the CDR3 is TGTGCCAGTAGCGGACAGGGGGGGACTAGCGGCACCTACGAGCAGTACTTC. As protein: CASSGQGGTSGTYEQYF.

V gene TRBV7-3 combines with J gene TRBJ2-3, with 7 bases fitting TRBD2. J was trimmed by 3 bases and V by 2 bases; bases with no gene match: 5. The CDR3 spans 15 residues. CDR1 is SGHTA and CDR2 is FQGTGA in the germline V gene. Here the CDR3 DNA reads TGTGCCAGCAGCTTAGGCGGGAGCGGAACAGATACGCAGTATTTT. Translation: CASSLGGSGTDTQYF.